The entry that follows covers one T cell receptor beta chain sequence. Its antigen specificity is not known. No base quality information exists; no much larger clone differs at one position. TCRbeta CDR3 regions were amplified from genomic DNA using the immunoSEQ Assay, a bias-controlled multiplex PCR. The original pipeline was this. Nucleated cell counts per sample were estimated from amplification of reference gene primers within the assay. To quantify the absolute abundance of each unique TCRbeta CDR3 rearrangement, sequence reads were collapsed and filtered. For each sample, productive Simpson clonality was calculated by taking the square root of Simpson's diversity index across productive rearrangements. The source is immuneACCESS, and TCRdb retained only in-frame sequences with V and J called. Part of the clones is not carried over; for the studies checked, unresolved V genes explain less than half of this, and the remainder is unexplained. V, J and clone size derive from that table, while D and trimming were established from the DNA sequence. Across this sample there are about 260,000 clones, with approximately 79% seen only once. The top ten clones comprise under 5% of the sample.

This record belongs to a study of blood T cell repertoires in COVID-19 (dated by TCRdb to about 2020). About the investigation overall: Samples from collaborators originated in the United States, Italy and Spain and spanned both the acute and convalescent phases of COVID-19. A freely available public database, intended as a resource for researchers studying the immune response to SARS-CoV-2, is where the repertoires were released. Where available, HLA class I and class II types were taken from metadata supplied by the sample provider and were not determined by assay-based typing. The sample metadata nearly always contained a de-identified subject ID, COVID-19 status, age in years and sex. The prospective study material was composed of cDNA or gDNA derived from T cells, B-cell-depleted T cells, or PBMCs. Samples were obtained from the ongoing ImmuneRACE study (first 160 participants) and from over 1,000 subjects provided by 6 global collaborators. Deeply sampled blood TCRbeta repertoires from subjects exposed to, actively infected with, or recovered from COVID-19 were included in the dataset.

Participants in the prospective study were enrolled through a virtual design, were aged roughly 18 to 100 years, and lived in 24 United States geographic areas. To assign participants to cohorts, the prospective study relied on clinical history that participants themselves reported in a screening survey and a study questionnaire. In the prospective study, whole blood, serum and a nasopharyngeal or oropharyngeal swab were collected from each participant by mobile phlebotomists. Additional blood draws and questionnaires over a roughly two-month period could optionally be provided by prospective study participants. Prospective study blood samples were shipped either frozen or at room temperature before DNA extraction. General study outcomes and caveats: The quantity of clinical and demographic metadata differed by source and by participant and was supplied without curation.

The CDR3 sequence holds 16 residues, the cysteine and phenylalanine included. Only CDR3 DNA remains: 48 bases, in frame from the first base. V trim: 4 bases; J trim: 4 bases; unmatched bases: 10. The germline V gene sets CDR1 to SGHTA and CDR2 to FQGNSA. Sequenced sample: PBMCs or T cells enriched from blood (not recorded which). This TCR was recovered from a man aged 25-45 years with acute COVID-19. The chain joins TRBV7-2 to TRBJ1-1; TRBD1 matches 9 bases in the middle. The CDR3 corresponds to CASSYGQGRSSTEAFF. The sequenced DNA: TGTGCCAGCAGCTACGGACAGGGGCGGTCAAGCACTGAAGCTTTCTTT.